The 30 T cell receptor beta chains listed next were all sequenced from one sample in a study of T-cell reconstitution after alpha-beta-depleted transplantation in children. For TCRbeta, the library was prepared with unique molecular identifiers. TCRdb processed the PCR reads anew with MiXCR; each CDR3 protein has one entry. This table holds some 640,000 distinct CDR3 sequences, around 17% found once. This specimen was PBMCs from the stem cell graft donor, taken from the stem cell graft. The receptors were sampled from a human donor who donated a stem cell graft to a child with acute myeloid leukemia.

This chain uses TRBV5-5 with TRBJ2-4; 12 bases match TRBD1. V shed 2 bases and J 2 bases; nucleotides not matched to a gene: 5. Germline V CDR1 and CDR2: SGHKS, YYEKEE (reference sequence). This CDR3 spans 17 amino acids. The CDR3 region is CASSFPGQGASKNIQYF. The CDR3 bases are TGTGCCAGCAGCTTTCCGGGACAGGGGGCGTCCAAAAACATTCAGTACTTC.

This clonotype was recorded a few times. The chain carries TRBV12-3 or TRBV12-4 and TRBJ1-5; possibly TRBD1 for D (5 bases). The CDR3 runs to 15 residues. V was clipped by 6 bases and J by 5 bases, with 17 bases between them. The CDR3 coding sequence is TGTGCCAGCAGCTCACCTGGGGGGGTCGATCAGCCCCAGCATTTT. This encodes CASSSPGGVDQPQHF.

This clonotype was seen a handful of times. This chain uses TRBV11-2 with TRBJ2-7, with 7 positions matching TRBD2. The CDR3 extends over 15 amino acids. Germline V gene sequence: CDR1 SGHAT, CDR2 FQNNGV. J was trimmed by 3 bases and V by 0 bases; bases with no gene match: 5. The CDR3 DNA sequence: TGTGCCAGCAGCTTAGAGGGGGGGTTCTTCTACGAGCAGTACTTC. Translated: CASSLEGGFFYEQYF. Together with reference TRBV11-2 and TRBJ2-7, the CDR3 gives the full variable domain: EAGVAQSPRYKIIEKRQSVAFWCNPISGHATLYWYQQILGQGPKLLIQFQNNGVVDDSQLPKDRFSAERLKGVDSTLKIQPAKLEDSAVYLCASSLEGGFFYEQYFGPGTRLTVT.

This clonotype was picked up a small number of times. Written as DNA, the CDR3 is TGTGCCAGCAGTTACTCGGAGGCAGTTAATGAAAAACTGTTTTTT. As protein: CASSYSEAVNEKLFF. The chain employs TRBV6-5 and TRBJ1-4; no firm D call. This CDR3 is built from 15 residues. Germline lookup yields CDR1 MNHEY and CDR2 SVGAGI. Deletions cut 0 bases from V and 4 bases from J, with 9 bases between.

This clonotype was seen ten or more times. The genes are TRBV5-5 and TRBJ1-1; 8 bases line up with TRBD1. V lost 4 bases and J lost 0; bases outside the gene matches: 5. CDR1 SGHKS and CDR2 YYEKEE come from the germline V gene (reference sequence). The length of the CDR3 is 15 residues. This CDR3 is CASSHGQGMNTEAFF. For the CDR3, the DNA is TGTGCCAGCAGCCACGGACAGGGAATGAACACTGAAGCTTTCTTT.

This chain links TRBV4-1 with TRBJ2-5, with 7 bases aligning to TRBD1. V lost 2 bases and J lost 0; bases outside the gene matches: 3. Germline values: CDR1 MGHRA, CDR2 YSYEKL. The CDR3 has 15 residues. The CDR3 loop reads CASSQPDRDQETQYF. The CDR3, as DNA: TGCGCCAGCAGCCAACCTGACAGGGACCAAGAGACCCAGTACTTC.

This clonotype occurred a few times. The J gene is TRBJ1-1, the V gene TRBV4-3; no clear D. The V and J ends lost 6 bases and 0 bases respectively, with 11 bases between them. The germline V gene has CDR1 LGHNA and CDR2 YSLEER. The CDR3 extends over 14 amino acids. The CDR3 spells CASRTDGLNTEAFF. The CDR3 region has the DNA TGCGCCAGCAGAACGGACGGTTTGAACACTGAAGCTTTCTTT.

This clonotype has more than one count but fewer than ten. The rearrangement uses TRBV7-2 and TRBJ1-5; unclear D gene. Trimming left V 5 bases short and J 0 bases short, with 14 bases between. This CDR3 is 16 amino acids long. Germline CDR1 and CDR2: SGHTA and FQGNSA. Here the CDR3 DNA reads TGTGCCAGCAGCCCGCGCGACGAGTATAGCAATCAGCCCCAGCATTTT. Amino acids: CASSPRDEYSNQPQHF.

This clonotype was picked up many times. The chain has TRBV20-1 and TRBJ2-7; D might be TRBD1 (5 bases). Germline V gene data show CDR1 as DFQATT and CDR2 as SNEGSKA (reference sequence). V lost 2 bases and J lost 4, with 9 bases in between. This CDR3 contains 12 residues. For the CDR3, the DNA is TGCAGTGCTAGATCAGACAGTTACGAGCAGTACGTC. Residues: CSARSDSYEQYV.

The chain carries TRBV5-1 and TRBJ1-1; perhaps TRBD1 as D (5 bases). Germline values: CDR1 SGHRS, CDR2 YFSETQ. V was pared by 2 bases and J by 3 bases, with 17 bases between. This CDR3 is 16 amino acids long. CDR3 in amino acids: CASSFGGDWYDTEAFF. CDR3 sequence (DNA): TGCGCCAGCAGCTTCGGGGGTGATTGGTACGACACTGAAGCTTTCTTT.

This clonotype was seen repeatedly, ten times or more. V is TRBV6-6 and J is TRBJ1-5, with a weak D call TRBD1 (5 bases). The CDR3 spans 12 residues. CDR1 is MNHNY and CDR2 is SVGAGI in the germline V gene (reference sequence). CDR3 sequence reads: CAGGPSNQPQHF. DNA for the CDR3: TGTGCGGGGGGACCGTCTAATCAGCCCCAGCATTTT.

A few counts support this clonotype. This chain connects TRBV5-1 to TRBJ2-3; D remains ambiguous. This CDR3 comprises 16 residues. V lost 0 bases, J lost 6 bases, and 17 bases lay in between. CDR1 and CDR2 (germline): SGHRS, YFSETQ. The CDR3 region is CASSLGGYRKVDTQYF. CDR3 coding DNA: TGCGCCAGCAGCTTGGGAGGCTACCGTAAAGTGGATACGCAGTATTTT.

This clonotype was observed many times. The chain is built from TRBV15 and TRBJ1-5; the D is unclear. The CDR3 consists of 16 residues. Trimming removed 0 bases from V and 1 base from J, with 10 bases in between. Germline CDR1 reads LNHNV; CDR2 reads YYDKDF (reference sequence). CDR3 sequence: CATSREEGRSNQPQHF. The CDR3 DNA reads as TGTGCCACCAGCAGAGAAGAGGGAAGAAGCAATCAGCCCCAGCATTTT.

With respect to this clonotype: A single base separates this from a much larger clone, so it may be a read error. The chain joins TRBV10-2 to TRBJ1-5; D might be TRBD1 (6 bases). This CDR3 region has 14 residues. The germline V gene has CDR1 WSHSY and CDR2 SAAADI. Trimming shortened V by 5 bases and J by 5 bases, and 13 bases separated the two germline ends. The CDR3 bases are TGCGCCAGCAGTCAGGGGCCCAGCGATCAGCCCCAGCATTTT. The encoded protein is CASSQGPSDQPQHF.

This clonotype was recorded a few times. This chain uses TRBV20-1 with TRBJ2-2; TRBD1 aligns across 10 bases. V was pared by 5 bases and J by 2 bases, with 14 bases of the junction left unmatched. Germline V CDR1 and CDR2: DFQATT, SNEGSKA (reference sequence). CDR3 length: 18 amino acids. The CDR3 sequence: CSAFLPRDRGLNTGELFF. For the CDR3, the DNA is TGCAGTGCTTTCTTACCCCGGGACAGGGGACTTAACACCGGGGAGCTGTTTTTT.

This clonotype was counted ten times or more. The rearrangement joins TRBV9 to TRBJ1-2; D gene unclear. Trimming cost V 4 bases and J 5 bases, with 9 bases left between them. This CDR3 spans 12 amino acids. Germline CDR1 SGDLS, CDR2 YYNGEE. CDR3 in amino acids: CASSSGQYGYTF. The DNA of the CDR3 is TGTGCCAGCAGCTCAGGCCAATATGGCTACACCTTC.

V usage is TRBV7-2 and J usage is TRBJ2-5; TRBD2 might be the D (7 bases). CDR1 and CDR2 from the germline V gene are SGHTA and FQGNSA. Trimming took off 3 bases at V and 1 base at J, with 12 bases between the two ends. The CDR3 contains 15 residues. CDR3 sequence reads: CASSFRGGAQETQYF. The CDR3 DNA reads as TGTGCCAGCAGCTTCCGAGGGGGGGCCCAAGAGACCCAGTACTTC.

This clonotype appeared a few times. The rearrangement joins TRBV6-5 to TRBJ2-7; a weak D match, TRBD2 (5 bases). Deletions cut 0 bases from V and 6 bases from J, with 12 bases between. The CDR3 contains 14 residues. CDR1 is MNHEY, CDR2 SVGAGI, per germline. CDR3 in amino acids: CASSYSGLPGEQYF. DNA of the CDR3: TGTGCCAGCAGTTACTCCGGACTTCCCGGCGAGCAGTACTTC.

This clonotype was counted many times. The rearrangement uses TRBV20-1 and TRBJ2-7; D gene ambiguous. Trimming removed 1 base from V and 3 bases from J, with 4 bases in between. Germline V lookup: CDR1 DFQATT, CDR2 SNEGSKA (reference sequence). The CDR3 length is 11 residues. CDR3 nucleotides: TGCAGTGCTAGAGGCCTCTACGAGCAGTACTTC. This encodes CSARGLYEQYF.

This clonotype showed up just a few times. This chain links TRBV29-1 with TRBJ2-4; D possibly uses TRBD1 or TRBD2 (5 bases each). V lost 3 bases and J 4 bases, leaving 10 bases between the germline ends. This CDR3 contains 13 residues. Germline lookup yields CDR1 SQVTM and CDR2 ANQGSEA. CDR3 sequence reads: CSVDGDGKNIQYF. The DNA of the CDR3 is TGCAGCGTTGATGGGGACGGTAAAAACATTCAGTACTTC.

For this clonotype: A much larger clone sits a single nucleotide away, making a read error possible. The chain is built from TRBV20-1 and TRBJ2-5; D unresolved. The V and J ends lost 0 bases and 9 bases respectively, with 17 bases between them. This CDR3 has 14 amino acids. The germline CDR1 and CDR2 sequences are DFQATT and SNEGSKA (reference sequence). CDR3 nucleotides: TGCAGTGCTAGAGATTATGGCCTACCTTGGGCCCAGTACTTC. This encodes CSARDYGLPWAQYF.

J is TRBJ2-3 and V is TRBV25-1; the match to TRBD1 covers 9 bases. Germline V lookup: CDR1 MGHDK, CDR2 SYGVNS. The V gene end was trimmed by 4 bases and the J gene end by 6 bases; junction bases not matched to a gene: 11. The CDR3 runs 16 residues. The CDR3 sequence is CASSGDRGLRSDTQYF. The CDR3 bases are TGTGCCAGCAGTGGAGACAGGGGGTTGCGGTCGGATACGCAGTATTTT.

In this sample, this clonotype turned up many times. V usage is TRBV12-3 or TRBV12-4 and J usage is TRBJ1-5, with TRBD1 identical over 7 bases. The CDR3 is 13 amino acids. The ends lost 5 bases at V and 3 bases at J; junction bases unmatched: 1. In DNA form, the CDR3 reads TGTGCCAGCAGTCAGGGGGACAATCAGCCCCAGCATTTT. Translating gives CASSQGDNQPQHF.

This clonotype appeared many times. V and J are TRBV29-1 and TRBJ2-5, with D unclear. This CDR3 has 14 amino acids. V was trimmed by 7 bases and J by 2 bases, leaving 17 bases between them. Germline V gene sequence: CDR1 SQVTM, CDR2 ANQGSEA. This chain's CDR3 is CSGGETGSQETQYF. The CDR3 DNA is TGCAGCGGCGGAGAAACCGGATCTCAAGAGACCCAGTACTTC.

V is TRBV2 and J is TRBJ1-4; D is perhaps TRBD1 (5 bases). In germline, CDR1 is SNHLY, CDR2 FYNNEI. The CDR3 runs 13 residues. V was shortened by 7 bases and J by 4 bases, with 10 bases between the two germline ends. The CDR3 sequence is CASKPGYNEKLFF. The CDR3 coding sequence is TGTGCCAGCAAACCAGGGTATAATGAAAAACTGTTTTTT.

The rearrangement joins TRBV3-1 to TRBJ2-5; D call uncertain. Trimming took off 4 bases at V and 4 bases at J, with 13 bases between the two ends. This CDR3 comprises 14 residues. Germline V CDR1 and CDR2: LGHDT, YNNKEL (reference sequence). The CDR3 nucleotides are TGTGCCAGCAGCCCCCGACCCACCATAGAGACCCAGTACTTC. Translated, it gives CASSPRPTIETQYF.

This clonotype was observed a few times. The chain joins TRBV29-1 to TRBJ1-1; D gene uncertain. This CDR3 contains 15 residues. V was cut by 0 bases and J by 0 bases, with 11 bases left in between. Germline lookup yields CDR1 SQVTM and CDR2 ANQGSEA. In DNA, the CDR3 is TGCAGCGTTGAAGATCTTTACAGACTGAACACTGAAGCTTTCTTT. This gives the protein CSVEDLYRLNTEAFF.

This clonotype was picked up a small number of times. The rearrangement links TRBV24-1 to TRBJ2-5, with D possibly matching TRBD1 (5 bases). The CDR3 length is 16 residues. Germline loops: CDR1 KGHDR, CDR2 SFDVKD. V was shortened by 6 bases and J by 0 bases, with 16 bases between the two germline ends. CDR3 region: CATSRLGVNNQETQYF. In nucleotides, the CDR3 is TGTGCCACCAGTCGGCTAGGGGTCAACAACCAAGAGACCCAGTACTTC.

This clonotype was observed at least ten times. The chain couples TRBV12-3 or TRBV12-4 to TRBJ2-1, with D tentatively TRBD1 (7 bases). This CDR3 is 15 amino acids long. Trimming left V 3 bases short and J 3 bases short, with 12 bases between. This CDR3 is CASSFQGGLYNEQFF. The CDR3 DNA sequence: TGTGCCAGCAGTTTTCAGGGGGGCCTCTACAATGAGCAGTTCTTC.

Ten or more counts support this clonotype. The CDR3 loop reads CSVSQGRAAFF. In DNA, the CDR3 is TGCAGCGTTTCACAGGGTCGTGCAGCTTTCTTT. The genes are TRBV29-1 and TRBJ1-1; maybe TRBD1 (6 bases). The CDR3 extends over 11 amino acids. V was clipped by 5 bases and J by 10 bases, with 14 bases between them. Germline V gene sequence: CDR1 SQVTM, CDR2 ANQGSEA.